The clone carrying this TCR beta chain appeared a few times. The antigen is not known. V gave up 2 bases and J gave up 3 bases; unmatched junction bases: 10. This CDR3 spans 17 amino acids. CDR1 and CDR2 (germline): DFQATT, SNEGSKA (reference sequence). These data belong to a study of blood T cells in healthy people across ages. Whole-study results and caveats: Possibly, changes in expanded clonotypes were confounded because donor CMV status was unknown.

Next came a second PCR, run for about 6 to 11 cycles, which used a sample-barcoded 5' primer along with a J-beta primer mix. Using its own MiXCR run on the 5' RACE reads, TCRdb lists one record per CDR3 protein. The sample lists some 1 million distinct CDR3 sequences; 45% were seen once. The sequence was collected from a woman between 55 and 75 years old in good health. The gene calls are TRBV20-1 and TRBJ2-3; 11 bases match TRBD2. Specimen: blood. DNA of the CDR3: TGCAGTGCTAGAATTAGCGGGAGGGCCTTTGTAACAGATACGCAGTATTTT. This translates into CSARISGRAFVTDTQYF.